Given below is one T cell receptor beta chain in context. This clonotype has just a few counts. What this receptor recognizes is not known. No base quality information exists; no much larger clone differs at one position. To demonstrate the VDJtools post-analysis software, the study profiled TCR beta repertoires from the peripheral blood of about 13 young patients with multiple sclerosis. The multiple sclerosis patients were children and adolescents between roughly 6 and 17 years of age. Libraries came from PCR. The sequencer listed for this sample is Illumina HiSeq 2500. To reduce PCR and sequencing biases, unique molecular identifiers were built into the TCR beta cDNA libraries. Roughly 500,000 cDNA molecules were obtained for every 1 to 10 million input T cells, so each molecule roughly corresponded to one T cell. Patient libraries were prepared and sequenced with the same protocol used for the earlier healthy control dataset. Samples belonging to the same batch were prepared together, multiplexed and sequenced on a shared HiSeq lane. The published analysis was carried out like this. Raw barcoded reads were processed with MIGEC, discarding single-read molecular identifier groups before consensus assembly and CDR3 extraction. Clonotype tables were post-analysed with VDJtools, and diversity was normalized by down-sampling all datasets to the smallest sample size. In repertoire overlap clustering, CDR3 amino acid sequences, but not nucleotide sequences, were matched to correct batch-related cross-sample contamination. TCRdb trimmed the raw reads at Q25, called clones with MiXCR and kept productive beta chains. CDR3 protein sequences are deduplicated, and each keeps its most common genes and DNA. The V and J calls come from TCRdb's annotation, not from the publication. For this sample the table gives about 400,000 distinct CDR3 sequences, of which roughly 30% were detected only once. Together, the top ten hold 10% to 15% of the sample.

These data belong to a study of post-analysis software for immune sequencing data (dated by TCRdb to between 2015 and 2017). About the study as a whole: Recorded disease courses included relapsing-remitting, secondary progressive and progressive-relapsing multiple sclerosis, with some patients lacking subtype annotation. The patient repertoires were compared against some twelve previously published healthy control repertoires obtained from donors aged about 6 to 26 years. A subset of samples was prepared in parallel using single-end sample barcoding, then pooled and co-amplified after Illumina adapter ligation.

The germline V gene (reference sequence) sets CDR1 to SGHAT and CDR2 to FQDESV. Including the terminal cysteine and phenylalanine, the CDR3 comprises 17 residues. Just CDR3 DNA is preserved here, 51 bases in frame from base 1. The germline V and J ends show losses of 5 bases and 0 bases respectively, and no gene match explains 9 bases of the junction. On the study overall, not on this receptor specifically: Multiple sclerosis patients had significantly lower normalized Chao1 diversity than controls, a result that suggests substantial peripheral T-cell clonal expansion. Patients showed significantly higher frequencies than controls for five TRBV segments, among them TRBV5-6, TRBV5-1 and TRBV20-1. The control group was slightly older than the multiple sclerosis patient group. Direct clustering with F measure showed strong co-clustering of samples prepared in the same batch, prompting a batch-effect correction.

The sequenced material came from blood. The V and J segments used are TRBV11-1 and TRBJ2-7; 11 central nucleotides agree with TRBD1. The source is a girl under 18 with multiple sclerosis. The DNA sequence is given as TGTGCCAGCAGCACCCTACCGGGACAGGGGGACTCCTACGAGCAGTACTTC. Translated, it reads CASSTLPGQGDSYEQYF. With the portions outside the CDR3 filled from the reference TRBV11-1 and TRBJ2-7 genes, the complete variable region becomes EAEVAQSPRYKITEKSQAVAFWCDPISGHATLYWYRQILGQGPELLVQFQDESVVDDSQLPKDRFSAERLKGVDSTLKIQPAELGDSAMYLCASSTLPGQGDSYEQYFGPGTRLTVT.